What follows are 3 T cell receptor beta chains derived from one specimen sequenced in a study of T cells in localized non-small cell lung cancer. TCRdb's copy holds only in-frame clones and misses some; the assay was immunoSEQ multiplex PCR. The sample includes 3,500 to 4,000 clones, 30% of them seen just once. Sequencing used lung tumor tissue, obtained before any cancer treatment. The source is a male donor older than 55 with stage III lung adenocarcinoma.

The V gene is TRBV7-6, the J gene TRBJ1-6, with 7 bases that match TRBD1. Germline loops: CDR1 SGHVS, CDR2 FNYEAQ. This CDR3 has 17 amino acids. With 3 bases clipped from V and 10 bases from J, the junction kept 15 bases outside the gene matches. The CDR3, as DNA: TGTGCCAGCAGCTTTCATGACAGGGTTGGAATCAGATCACCCCTCCACTTT. Translation gives CASSFHDRVGIRSPLHF. The full variable domain, rest sourced from reference TRBV7-6 and TRBJ1-6, is GAGVSQSPRYKVTKRGQDVALRCDPISGHVSLYWYRQALGQGPEFLTYFNYEAQQDKSGLPNDRFSAERPEGSISTLTIQRTEQRDSAMYRCASSFHDRVGIRSPLHFGNGTRLTVT.

This sequence joins TRBV19 and TRBJ1-6, with D unclear. V lost 7 bases to trimming and J lost 0 bases, with 19 bases between them. Germline V lookup: CDR1 LNHDA, CDR2 SQIVND (reference sequence). CDR3 length equals 18 residues. CDR3 in amino acids: CASMDLAGISSYNSPLHF. The CDR3 nucleotides read TGTGCCAGTATGGATTTGGCAGGAATAAGCTCCTATAATTCACCCCTCCACTTT.

The chain joins TRBV11-3 to TRBJ2-1; 16 bases align to TRBD2. V lost 5 bases and J lost 0; bases outside the gene matches: 10. Germline V CDR1 and CDR2: SGHNT, YENEEA. The CDR3 consists of 20 residues. The chain's CDR3 is CASSPEGLAGGPSSYNEQFF. CDR3 DNA sequence: TGTGCCAGCAGCCCTGAGGGACTAGCGGGGGGGCCGAGCTCCTACAATGAGCAGTTCTTC.